This T cell receptor (beta chain) derives from a study of cytomegalovirus exposure and HLA in healthy donors. For the study at large: About 85 million unique TCR sequences came from HLA-typed donors in an early release.

Primers included in the PCR were 60 Vbeta and 13 Jbeta primers. Libraries were prepared by immunoSEQ multiplex PCR; TCRdb keeps only in-frame clonotypes and omits some of them. The data show some 140,000 clones, around 80% seen once. To note about this clone: Its target is not known.

This CDR3 has 14 amino acids. The germline V gene encodes CDR1 PRHDT and CDR2 FYEKMQ (reference sequence). The V and J ends lost 5 bases and 7 bases, in that order; junction bases with no gene match: 3. Overall study results and limits: About 87% or about 30% of the time was how often most TCR beta V segments were productive, according to an earlier analysis. Most likely, a cluster of highly shared sequence variants arose as a sequencing artifact. Later on, a genetic analysis was performed. It linked a missense variant in DCLRE1C with V- and J-gene trimming of TCR beta.

J is TRBJ2-1 and V is TRBV13, with TRBD2 identical over 12 bases. This receptor was obtained from a male donor in good health and CMV-seropositive. Sequencing used PBMCs. DNA for the CDR3: TGTGCCAGCAGCGACACTAGCGGGGGGAATGAGCAGTTCTTC. Amino acids: CASSDTSGGNEQFF.